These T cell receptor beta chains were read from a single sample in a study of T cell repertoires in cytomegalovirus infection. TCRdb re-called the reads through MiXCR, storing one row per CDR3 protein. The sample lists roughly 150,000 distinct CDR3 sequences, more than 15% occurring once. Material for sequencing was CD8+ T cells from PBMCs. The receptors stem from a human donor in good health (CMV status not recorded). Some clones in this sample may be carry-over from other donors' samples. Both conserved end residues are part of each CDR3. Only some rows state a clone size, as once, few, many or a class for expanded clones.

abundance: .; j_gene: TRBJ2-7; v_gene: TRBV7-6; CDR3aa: CASSLAGLTGPYEQYF
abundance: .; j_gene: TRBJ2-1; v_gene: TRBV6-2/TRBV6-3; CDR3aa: CASSYDVAGEGTRDEQFF
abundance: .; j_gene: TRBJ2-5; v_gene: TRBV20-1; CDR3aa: CSARALTSGRETQYF
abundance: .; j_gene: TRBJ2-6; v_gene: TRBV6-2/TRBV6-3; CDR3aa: CASTAWARGANVLTF
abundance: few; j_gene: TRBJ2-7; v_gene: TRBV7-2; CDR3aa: CASSLDSSASYEQYF
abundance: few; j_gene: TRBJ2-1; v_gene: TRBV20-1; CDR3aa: CSAKDRESSSGLEQFF
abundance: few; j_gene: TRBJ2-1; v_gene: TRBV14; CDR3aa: CASSQESWVNNEQFF
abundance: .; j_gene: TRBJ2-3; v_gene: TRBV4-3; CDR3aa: CASSEEDGLRGLDTQYF
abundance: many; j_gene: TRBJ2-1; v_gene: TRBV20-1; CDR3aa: CSARDAQRGEVNEQFF
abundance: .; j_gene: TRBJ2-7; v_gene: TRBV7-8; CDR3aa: CASSTRGYEQYF
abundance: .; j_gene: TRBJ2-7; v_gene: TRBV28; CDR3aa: CASSPDWGGRYEQYF
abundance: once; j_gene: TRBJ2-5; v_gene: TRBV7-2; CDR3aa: CASSSWGWASQETQYF
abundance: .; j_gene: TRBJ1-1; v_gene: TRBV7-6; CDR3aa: CASSSQSGTEAFF
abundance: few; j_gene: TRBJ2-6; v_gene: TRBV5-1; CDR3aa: CASSLDSSGANVLTF
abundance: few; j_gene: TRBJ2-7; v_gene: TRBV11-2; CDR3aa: CTSSLNEMAGGGEQYF
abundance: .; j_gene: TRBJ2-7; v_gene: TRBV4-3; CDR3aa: CASSQSRDRERNEQYF
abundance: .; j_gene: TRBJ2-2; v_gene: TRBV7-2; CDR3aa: CASSLAPTGLGELFF
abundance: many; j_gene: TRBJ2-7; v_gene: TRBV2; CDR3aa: CASSGTSGSYEQYF
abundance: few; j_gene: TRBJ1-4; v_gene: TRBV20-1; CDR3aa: CSALRGLKLFF
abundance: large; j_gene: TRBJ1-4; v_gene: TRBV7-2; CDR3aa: CASSLRPGQSNEKLFF
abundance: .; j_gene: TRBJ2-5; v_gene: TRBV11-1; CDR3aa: CASSFIGFETQYF
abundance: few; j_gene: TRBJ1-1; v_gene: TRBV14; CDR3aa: CASSPLSQPAGTEAFF
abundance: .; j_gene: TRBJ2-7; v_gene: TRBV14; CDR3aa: CASSQRAGSYEQYF
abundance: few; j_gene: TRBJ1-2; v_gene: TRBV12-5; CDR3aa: CASASDEGPGGYTF
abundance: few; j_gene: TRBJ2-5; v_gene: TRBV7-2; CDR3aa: CASSLGQRGWKTQYF
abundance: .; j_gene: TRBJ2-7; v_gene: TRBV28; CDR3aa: CASSFGFSYEQYF
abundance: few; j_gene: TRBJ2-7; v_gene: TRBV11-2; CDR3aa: CASSFTSAIYEQYF
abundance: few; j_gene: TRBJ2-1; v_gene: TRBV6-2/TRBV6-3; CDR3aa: CASSYRGSYNEQFF
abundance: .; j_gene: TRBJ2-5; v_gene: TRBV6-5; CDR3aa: CASSTGRVQETQYF
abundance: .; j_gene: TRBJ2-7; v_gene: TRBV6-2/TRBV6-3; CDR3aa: CATIASPGGDLEQYF
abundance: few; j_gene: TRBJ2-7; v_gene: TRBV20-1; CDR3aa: CSARDPRTGGFEQYF
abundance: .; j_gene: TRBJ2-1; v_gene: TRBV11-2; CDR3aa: CASSLGPVDEQFF
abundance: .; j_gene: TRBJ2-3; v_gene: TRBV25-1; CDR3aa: CASSEYPGLAGGPGDTQYF
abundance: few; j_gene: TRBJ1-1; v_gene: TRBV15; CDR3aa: CATSRRSEGNTEAFF
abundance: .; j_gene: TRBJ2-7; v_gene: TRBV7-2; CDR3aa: CASRPGLAPWEQYF
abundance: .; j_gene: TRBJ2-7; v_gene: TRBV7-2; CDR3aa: CASSTEDRTYEQYF
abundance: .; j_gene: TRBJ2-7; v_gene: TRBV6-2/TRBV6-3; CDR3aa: CASSYEGSPPYEQYF
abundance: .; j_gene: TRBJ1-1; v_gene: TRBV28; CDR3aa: CASSLGAIAFF
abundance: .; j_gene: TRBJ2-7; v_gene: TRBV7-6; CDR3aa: CASTSGYEQYF
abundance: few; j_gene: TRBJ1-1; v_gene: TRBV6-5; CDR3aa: CASSSLMENTEAFF
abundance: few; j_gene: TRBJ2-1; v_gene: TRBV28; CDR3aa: CASSMQGASYNEQFF
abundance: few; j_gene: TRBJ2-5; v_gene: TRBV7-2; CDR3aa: CASCSTSGGGETQYF
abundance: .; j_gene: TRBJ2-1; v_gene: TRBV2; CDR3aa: CATPSGTSRGAYNEQFF
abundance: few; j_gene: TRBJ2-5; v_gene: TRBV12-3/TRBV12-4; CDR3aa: CASSGVGQGQETQYF
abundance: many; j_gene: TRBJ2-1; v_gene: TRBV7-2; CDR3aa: CASSRNSGSYYNEQFF
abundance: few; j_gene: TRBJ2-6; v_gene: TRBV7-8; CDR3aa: CASSFSTGANVLTF
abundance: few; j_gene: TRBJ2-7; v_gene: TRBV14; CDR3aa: CASSQAVGSYEQYF